A selection of T cell receptor beta chains follows, all from one sample in a study of Ad26.COV2.S vaccination and SARS-CoV-2 variants. TCRdb's copy holds only in-frame clones and misses some; the assay was immunoSEQ multiplex PCR. The repertoire consists of about 480,000 clones, with around 88% occurring once and the leading ten covering 10% to 15%. This specimen was peripheral blood, taken in a trial of Ad26.COV2.S vaccine versus placebo. These receptors all come from a person between 18 and 59 years old who received the Ad26.COV2.S COVID-19 vaccine or a placebo. The CDR3 runs from the conserved cysteine through the conserved F or W. Each record gives: J gene, clone size, D gene, V gene, CDR3 protein, CDR3 DNA. The D gene is left open where the match is weak. Not every row has a clone size; where given, it reads once, few, many or a size class.

j_call: TRBJ1-3
clone_size: -
d_call: -
v_call: TRBV13
cdr3_aa: CASSPSGGGNTIYF
cdr3_nt: TGTGCCAGCAGCCCCAGCGGGGGCGGAAACACCATATATTTT

j_call: TRBJ1-3
clone_size: -
d_call: -
v_call: TRBV28
cdr3_aa: CASGTLGFWGQGGNTIYF
cdr3_nt: TGTGCCAGCGGTACCCTGGGGTTCTGGGGGCAGGGTGGAAACACCATATATTTT

j_call: TRBJ2-1
clone_size: -
d_call: TRBD2
v_call: TRBV7-3
cdr3_aa: CASSLEVGLAGNNEQFF
cdr3_nt: TGTGCCAGCAGCTTAGAGGTGGGACTAGCGGGGAACAATGAGCAGTTCTTC

j_call: TRBJ2-7
clone_size: -
d_call: TRBD1
v_call: TRBV7-9
cdr3_aa: CASSLHVGTAYEQYF
cdr3_nt: TGTGCCAGCAGCTTGCACGTCGGGACAGCCTACGAGCAGTACTTC

j_call: TRBJ1-5
clone_size: -
d_call: -
v_call: TRBV19
cdr3_aa: CASSVAEESQPQHF
cdr3_nt: TGTGCCAGTAGTGTGGCAGAGGAGTCTCAGCCCCAGCATTTT

j_call: TRBJ2-1
clone_size: -
d_call: TRBD2
v_call: TRBV14
cdr3_aa: CASSPPGLAGSGEQFF
cdr3_nt: TGTGCCAGCAGTCCCCCGGGACTAGCGGGATCGGGTGAGCAGTTCTTC

j_call: TRBJ2-2
clone_size: -
d_call: -
v_call: TRBV24-1
cdr3_aa: CATSDRGAAGELFF
cdr3_nt: TGTGCCACCAGTGACCGGGGGGCGGCCGGGGAGCTGTTTTTT

j_call: TRBJ2-5
clone_size: -
d_call: TRBD2
v_call: TRBV7-2
cdr3_aa: CASSLDVSGMVETQYF
cdr3_nt: TGTGCCAGCAGCTTAGACGTTAGCGGGATGGTGGAGACCCAGTACTTC

j_call: TRBJ2-1
clone_size: -
d_call: -
v_call: TRBV29-1
cdr3_aa: CSVPRGPSSYNEQFF
cdr3_nt: TGCAGCGTTCCCCGGGGGCCGAGCTCCTACAATGAGCAGTTCTTC

j_call: TRBJ1-5
clone_size: once
d_call: TRBD1
v_call: TRBV28
cdr3_aa: CASSLSRDRANQPQHF
cdr3_nt: TGTGCCAGCAGTTTATCCCGGGACAGGGCAAATCAGCCCCAGCATTTT

j_call: TRBJ2-3
clone_size: -
d_call: TRBD2
v_call: TRBV28
cdr3_aa: CASSVPASGRGLTDTQYF
cdr3_nt: TGTGCCAGCAGCGTCCCAGCTAGCGGGAGAGGCTTGACAGATACGCAGTATTTT

j_call: TRBJ1-3
clone_size: -
d_call: -
v_call: TRBV4-1
cdr3_aa: CASSQVGTRSGNTIYF
cdr3_nt: TGCGCCAGCAGCCAAGTCGGCACACGCTCTGGAAACACCATATATTTT

j_call: TRBJ2-2
clone_size: -
d_call: TRBD1
v_call: TRBV29-1
cdr3_aa: CSVEDRAGGELFF
cdr3_nt: TGCAGCGTTGAGGACAGGGCGGGCGGGGAGCTGTTTTTT

j_call: TRBJ2-2
clone_size: -
d_call: TRBD2
v_call: TRBV5-4
cdr3_aa: CASSLHSGSVAGELFF
cdr3_nt: TGTGCCAGCAGCCTCCACAGCGGGAGTGTCGCCGGGGAGCTGTTTTTT

j_call: TRBJ2-1
clone_size: -
d_call: TRBD2
v_call: TRBV4-2
cdr3_aa: CASSQDIAGSGEQFF
cdr3_nt: TGTGCCAGCAGCCAAGACATAGCGGGATCGGGTGAGCAGTTCTTC

j_call: TRBJ2-5
clone_size: -
d_call: -
v_call: TRBV7-2
cdr3_aa: CASSLGGNLQETQYF
cdr3_nt: TGTGCCAGCAGCTTAGGGGGGAACCTCCAAGAGACCCAGTACTTC

j_call: TRBJ1-2
clone_size: -
d_call: -
v_call: TRBV6-6
cdr3_aa: CASSYLNYGYTF
cdr3_nt: TGTGCCAGCAGTTACTTAAACTATGGCTACACCTTC

j_call: TRBJ1-3
clone_size: -
d_call: -
v_call: TRBV12-3/TRBV12-4
cdr3_aa: CASSWQVRNTIYF
cdr3_nt: TGTGCCAGCAGTTGGCAGGTTAGAAACACCATATATTTT

j_call: TRBJ1-5
clone_size: -
d_call: TRBD1
v_call: TRBV28
cdr3_aa: CASSPPDRALPQHF
cdr3_nt: TGTGCCAGCAGCCCACCGGACAGGGCACTGCCCCAGCATTTT

j_call: TRBJ1-1
clone_size: -
d_call: -
v_call: TRBV6-9
cdr3_aa: CASSPRESEAFF
cdr3_nt: TGTGCCAGCAGTCCCAGGGAGTCTGAAGCTTTCTTT

j_call: TRBJ2-1
clone_size: -
d_call: -
v_call: TRBV5-6
cdr3_aa: CASSLRGGTPKFF
cdr3_nt: TGTGCCAGCAGCTTAAGGGGCGGGACACCCAAGTTCTTC

j_call: TRBJ2-5
clone_size: -
d_call: TRBD2
v_call: TRBV28
cdr3_aa: CASSPVLGKGLAGWGTQYF
cdr3_nt: TGTGCCAGCAGCCCTGTACTAGGAAAGGGACTAGCGGGGTGGGGGACCCAGTACTTC

j_call: TRBJ1-5
clone_size: -
d_call: -
v_call: TRBV27
cdr3_aa: CASSLTGNHQPQHF
cdr3_nt: TGTGCCAGCAGCTTAACAGGGAACCATCAGCCCCAGCATTTT

j_call: TRBJ1-5
clone_size: -
d_call: -
v_call: TRBV28
cdr3_aa: CASRQGSQPQHF
cdr3_nt: TGTGCCAGCAGACAGGGAAGTCAGCCCCAGCATTTT

j_call: TRBJ1-5
clone_size: -
d_call: TRBD1
v_call: TRBV5-8
cdr3_aa: CASSNRGSNQPQHF
cdr3_nt: TGTGCCAGCAGCAACAGGGGTAGCAATCAGCCCCAGCATTTT

j_call: TRBJ1-2
clone_size: -
d_call: -
v_call: TRBV5-6
cdr3_aa: CASSSKGLWGDYTF
cdr3_nt: TGTGCCAGCAGCTCCAAGGGGCTTTGGGGAGACTACACCTTC

j_call: TRBJ1-2
clone_size: -
d_call: -
v_call: TRBV9
cdr3_aa: CASSGGQYGYTF
cdr3_nt: TGTGCCAGCAGCGGTGGACAGTATGGCTACACCTTC

j_call: TRBJ2-5
clone_size: -
d_call: -
v_call: TRBV28
cdr3_aa: CASSLRSRGETQYF
cdr3_nt: TGTGCCAGCAGTTTGAGGAGTCGTGGGGAGACCCAGTACTTC

j_call: TRBJ1-2
clone_size: -
d_call: TRBD1
v_call: TRBV6-5
cdr3_aa: CASRGGGTGRPYTF
cdr3_nt: TGTGCCAGCAGGGGGGGAGGGACAGGGCGTCCCTACACCTTC

j_call: TRBJ1-5
clone_size: -
d_call: -
v_call: TRBV6-1
cdr3_aa: CASSDSMGVLGGQPQHF
cdr3_nt: TGTGCCAGCAGTGATTCTATGGGGGTTTTGGGAGGACAGCCCCAGCATTTT

j_call: TRBJ1-6
clone_size: -
d_call: -
v_call: TRBV11-2
cdr3_aa: CATSPLRGTGGSLHF
cdr3_nt: TGTGCCACGTCCCCCCTACGGGGTACGGGGGGATCCCTCCACTTT

j_call: TRBJ2-5
clone_size: once
d_call: -
v_call: TRBV4-3
cdr3_aa: CASSQDRELVEETQYF
cdr3_nt: TGCGCCAGCAGCCAAGATAGGGAGTTAGTTGAAGAGACCCAGTACTTC

j_call: TRBJ2-5
clone_size: -
d_call: -
v_call: TRBV2
cdr3_aa: CASSESSRTQYF
cdr3_nt: TGTGCCAGCAGTGAAAGTAGCAGGACCCAGTACTTC

j_call: TRBJ2-7
clone_size: -
d_call: TRBD1
v_call: TRBV6-5
cdr3_aa: CASRHTGQTYEQYF
cdr3_nt: TGTGCCAGCAGACACACGGGACAGACCTACGAGCAGTACTTC

j_call: TRBJ2-1
clone_size: -
d_call: TRBD2
v_call: TRBV11-2
cdr3_aa: CASSFVREGDEQFF
cdr3_nt: TGTGCCAGCAGCTTCGTGCGGGAGGGCGATGAGCAGTTCTTC

j_call: TRBJ1-4
clone_size: -
d_call: -
v_call: TRBV28
cdr3_aa: CASSSPRQAFNEKLFF
cdr3_nt: TGTGCCAGCAGTTCCCCCCGACAGGCCTTTAATGAAAAACTGTTTTTT

j_call: TRBJ2-3
clone_size: once
d_call: -
v_call: TRBV10-3
cdr3_aa: CAISESMVGGTDTQYF
cdr3_nt: TGTGCCATCAGTGAGTCCATGGTAGGGGGCACAGATACGCAGTATTTT

j_call: TRBJ2-3
clone_size: -
d_call: -
v_call: TRBV7-8
cdr3_aa: CASSLASQPTDTQYF
cdr3_nt: TGTGCCAGCAGCTTAGCGAGCCAACCCACAGATACGCAGTATTTT

j_call: TRBJ1-6
clone_size: -
d_call: -
v_call: TRBV14
cdr3_aa: CASSQDLVSPLHF
cdr3_nt: TGTGCCAGCAGCCAAGATCTGGTTTCACCCCTCCACTTT

j_call: TRBJ1-1
clone_size: once
d_call: -
v_call: TRBV30
cdr3_aa: CAWSVPVGGGYTEAFF
cdr3_nt: TGTGCCTGGAGTGTACCGGTAGGAGGGGGGTACACTGAAGCTTTCTTT

j_call: TRBJ2-1
clone_size: -
d_call: TRBD2
v_call: TRBV9
cdr3_aa: CASSAGLAGDYNEQFF
cdr3_nt: TGTGCCAGCAGCGCGGGACTAGCGGGAGACTACAATGAGCAGTTCTTC

j_call: TRBJ2-7
clone_size: -
d_call: TRBD2
v_call: TRBV15
cdr3_aa: CATSRAGGLSYEQYF
cdr3_nt: TGTGCCACCAGCAGAGCGGGGGGGCTTTCCTACGAGCAGTACTTC

j_call: TRBJ2-1
clone_size: -
d_call: -
v_call: TRBV19
cdr3_aa: CASSRAGTHNEQFF
cdr3_nt: TGTGCCAGTAGCCGGGCAGGGACACACAATGAGCAGTTCTTC

j_call: TRBJ2-2
clone_size: -
d_call: -
v_call: TRBV7-3
cdr3_aa: CASSLGANTGELFF
cdr3_nt: TGTGCCAGCAGCTTGGGAGCGAACACCGGGGAGCTGTTTTTT